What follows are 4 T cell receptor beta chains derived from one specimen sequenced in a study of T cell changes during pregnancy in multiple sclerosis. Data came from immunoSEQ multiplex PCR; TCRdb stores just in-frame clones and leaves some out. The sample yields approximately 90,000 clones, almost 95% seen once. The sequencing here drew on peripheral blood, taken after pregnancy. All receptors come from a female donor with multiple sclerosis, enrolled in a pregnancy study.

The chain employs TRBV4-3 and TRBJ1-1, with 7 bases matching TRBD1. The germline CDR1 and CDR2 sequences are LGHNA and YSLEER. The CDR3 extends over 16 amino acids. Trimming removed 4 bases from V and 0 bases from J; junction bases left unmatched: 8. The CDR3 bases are TGCGCCAGCAGCCTCACGACAGGGCTTCTGAACACTGAAGCTTTCTTT. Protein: CASSLTTGLLNTEAFF.

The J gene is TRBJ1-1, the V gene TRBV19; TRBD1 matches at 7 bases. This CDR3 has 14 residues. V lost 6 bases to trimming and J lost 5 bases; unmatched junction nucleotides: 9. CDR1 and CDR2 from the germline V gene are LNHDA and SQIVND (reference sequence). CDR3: CASRKTGDGTEAFF. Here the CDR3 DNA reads TGTGCCAGTAGGAAAACAGGGGATGGAACTGAAGCTTTCTTT.

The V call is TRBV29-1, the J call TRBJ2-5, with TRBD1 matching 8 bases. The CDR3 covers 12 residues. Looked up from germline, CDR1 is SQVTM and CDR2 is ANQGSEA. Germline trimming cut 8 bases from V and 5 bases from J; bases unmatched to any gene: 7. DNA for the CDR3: TGCAGCTCGGACAGGGAGTGTGAGACCCAGTACTTC. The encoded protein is CSSDRECETQYF.

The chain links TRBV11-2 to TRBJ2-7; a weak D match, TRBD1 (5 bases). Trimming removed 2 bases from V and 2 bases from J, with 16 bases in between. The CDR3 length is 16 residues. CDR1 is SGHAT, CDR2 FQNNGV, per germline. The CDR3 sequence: CASSLLTGKSAYEQYF. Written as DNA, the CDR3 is TGTGCCAGCAGCTTACTAACAGGCAAATCCGCCTACGAGCAGTACTTC. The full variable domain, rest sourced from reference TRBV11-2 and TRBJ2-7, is EAGVAQSPRYKIIEKRQSVAFWCNPISGHATLYWYQQILGQGPKLLIQFQNNGVVDDSQLPKDRFSAERLKGVDSTLKIQPAKLEDSAVYLCASSLLTGKSAYEQYFGPGTRLTVT.